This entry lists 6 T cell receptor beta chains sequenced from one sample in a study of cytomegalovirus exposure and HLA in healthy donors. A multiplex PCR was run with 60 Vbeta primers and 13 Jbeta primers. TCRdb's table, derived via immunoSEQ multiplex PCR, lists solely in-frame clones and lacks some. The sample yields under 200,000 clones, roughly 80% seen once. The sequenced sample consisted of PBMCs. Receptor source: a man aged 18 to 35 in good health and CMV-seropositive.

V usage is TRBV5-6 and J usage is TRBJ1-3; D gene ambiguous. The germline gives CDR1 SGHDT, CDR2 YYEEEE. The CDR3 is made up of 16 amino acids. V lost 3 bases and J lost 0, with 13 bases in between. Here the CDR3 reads CASSSATLYSGNTIYF. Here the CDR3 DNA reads TGTGCCAGCAGCTCCGCTACCCTTTACTCTGGAAACACCATATATTTT. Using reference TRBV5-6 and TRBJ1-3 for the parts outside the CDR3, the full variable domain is DAGVTQSPTHLIKTRGQQVTLRCSPKSGHDTVSWYQQALGQGPQFIFQYYEEEERQRGNFPDRFSGHQFPNYSSELNVNALLLGDSALYLCASSSATLYSGNTIYFGEGSWLTVV.

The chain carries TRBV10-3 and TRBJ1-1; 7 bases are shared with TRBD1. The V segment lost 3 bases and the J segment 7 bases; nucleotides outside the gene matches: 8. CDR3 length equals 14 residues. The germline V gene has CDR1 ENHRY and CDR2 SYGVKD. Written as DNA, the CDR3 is TGTGCCATCAGTGATCCGGGACAGACGATTGAAGCTTTCTTT. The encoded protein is CAISDPGQTIEAFF.

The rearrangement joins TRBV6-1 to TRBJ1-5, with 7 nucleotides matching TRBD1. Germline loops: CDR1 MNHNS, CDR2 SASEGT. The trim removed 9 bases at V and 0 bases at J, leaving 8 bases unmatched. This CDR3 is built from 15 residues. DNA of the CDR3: TGTGCCAGTCTGGGACAGCAGTATAGCAATCAGCCCCAGCATTTT. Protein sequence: CASLGQQYSNQPQHF.

CDR3 amino acids: CASSEGGTRIETQYF. The CDR3 nucleotides read TGTGCCAGCAGTGAAGGGGGGACTAGGATTGAGACCCAGTACTTC. The V and J genes are TRBV6-1 and TRBJ2-5; 8 bases are a match to TRBD2. Germline CDR1 and CDR2: MNHNS and SASEGT. This CDR3 has 15 residues. V was clipped by 1 base and J by 5 bases; unmatched bases: 6.

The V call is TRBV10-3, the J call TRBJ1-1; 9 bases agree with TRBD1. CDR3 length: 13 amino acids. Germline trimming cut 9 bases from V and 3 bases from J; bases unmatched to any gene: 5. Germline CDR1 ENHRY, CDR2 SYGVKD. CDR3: CAMRDRADTEAFF. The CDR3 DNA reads TGTGCCATGAGGGACAGGGCGGACACTGAAGCTTTCTTT.

CDR3 sequence: CASSQVPGLELFF. CDR3 nucleotides: TGCGCCAGCAGCCAAGTTCCGGGACTAGAACTGTTCTTC. The chain joins TRBV4-1 to TRBJ2-1; TRBD2 agrees at 8 bases. The CDR3 runs to 13 residues. Germline lookup yields CDR1 MGHRA and CDR2 YSYEKL. V lost 1 base and J lost 15; bases outside the gene matches: 8.